This T cell receptor beta chain came from a study of blood T cell repertoires in COVID-19. Study-level background: The analysed material was cDNA or gDNA that came from T cells, B-cell-depleted T cells, or PBMCs.

Per germline, CDR1 SNHLY and CDR2 FYNNEI. CDR3 size: 15 residues. Germline trimming cut 6 bases from V and 4 bases from J; bases unmatched to any gene: 10. Repertoires were generated with immunoSEQ multiplex PCR, while TCRdb's copy carries only in-frame clones and drops some. In the table there are around 80,000 clones, about 80% of which are singletons. The clonotype originates from a human donor in a cohort sampled during active COVID-19. The chain carries TRBV2 and TRBJ2-3, with 7 nucleotides matching TRBD2. Sequenced: peripheral blood. CDR3 nucleotides: TGTGCCAGCAGGAGGGGCGGGGGAGATGCAGATACGCAGTATTTT. Translating gives CASRRGGGDADTQYF.